What follows describes a single TCR beta chain. Its antigen is unknown. These data originate in a study of early T cells in non-severe SARS-CoV-2 infection. Study-level background: The authors sequenced bulk RNA from unsorted whole blood, leaving chains unpaired.

Study-level points and caveats: Anti-spike CD8 responses were favored by VDJdb matching, which missed private and CD4 specificities.

Researchers attached unique molecular identifiers to individual cDNA molecules. MiXCR, run by TCRdb on the 5' RACE reads, gives a single entry per CDR3 protein. This sample carries tens of thousands of distinct CDR3 sequences, 8.2% of them seen once, and the ten largest clones take roughly 4.2%. The sequencing sample was made of whole blood. This receptor was identified in an adult who was a healthcare worker with PCR-confirmed SARS-CoV-2 infection or an uninfected control (not recorded which).

This CDR3 reads CASSEGARTEAFF. CDR3 nucleotides: TGTGCCAGCAGTGAAGGTGCGAGAACTGAAGCTTTCTTT. The chain has TRBV2 and TRBJ1-1; D gene uncertain. The CDR3 covers 13 residues. Per germline, CDR1 SNHLY and CDR2 FYNNEI. The V and J ends lost 1 base and 5 bases respectively, with 8 bases between them. The full variable domain, with the rest looked up from reference TRBV2 and TRBJ1-1, is EPEVTQTPSHQVTQMGQEVILRCVPISNHLYFYWYRQILGQKVEFLVSFYNNEISEKSEIFDDQFSVERPDGSNFTLKIRSTKLEDSAMYFCASSEGARTEAFFGQGTRLTVV.